These 4 T cell receptor beta chains originate from one sample sequenced in a study of beta chain features in type 1 diabetes. Reverse transcribing all isolated RNA meant expressed TCRB transcripts were sequenced. TCRdb's copy holds only in-frame clones and misses some; the assay was immunoSEQ multiplex PCR. The sample has 300,000 to 350,000 clones, about 19% seen once. Sequencing input: naive CD4+ T cells from blood. These TCRs come from a woman aged 18-29 years in good health.

This clone was counted only a few times. CDR3 nucleotide sequence: TGTGCCAGCAGTGATGAGGGTCTCGGAAAAGATGGCTACACCTTC. This encodes CASSDEGLGKDGYTF. This rearrangement joins TRBV25-1 to TRBJ1-2; D remains ambiguous. This CDR3 has 15 amino acids. Germline V gene sequence: CDR1 MGHDK, CDR2 SYGVNS. V lost 3 bases to trimming and J lost 6 bases, with 17 bases between them.

The chain links TRBV4-3 to TRBJ2-1; 11 bases are shared with TRBD2. The germline V gene encodes CDR1 LGHNA and CDR2 YSLEER. This CDR3 is 15 amino acids long. Trimming at V came to 2 bases and at J to 6 bases, leaving 3 bases not matched to a gene. In nucleotides, the CDR3 is TGCGCCAGCAGCCAACTAGCGGGGGGTGGCAATGAGCAGTTCTTC. Protein product: CASSQLAGGGNEQFF.

This clone was seen only a few times. The genes are TRBV4-3 and TRBJ1-1, with D hard to call. The CDR3 has 13 amino acids. V was trimmed by 0 bases and J by 6 bases, leaving 8 bases between them. CDR1 LGHNA and CDR2 YSLEER come from the germline V gene. CDR3 in amino acids: CASSQERVSEAFF. DNA for the CDR3: TGCGCCAGCAGCCAAGAGAGGGTTTCTGAAGCTTTCTTT.

The sample holds a few counts of this clone. The rearrangement joins TRBV30 to TRBJ2-7; tentative D call: TRBD1 (6 bases). The CDR3 is made up of 13 amino acids. CDR1 is GTSNPN and CDR2 is SVGIG in the germline V gene (reference sequence). Trimming left V 5 bases short and J 0 bases short, with 11 bases between. This chain's CDR3 is CAWGQLSSYEQYF. The CDR3 nucleotides are TGTGCCTGGGGACAGTTGAGCTCCTACGAGCAGTACTTC.